The 20 T cell receptor beta chains given below trace back to one sample, sequenced in a study of long-term antiretroviral therapy in people with HIV. A v3.0 immunoSEQ assay was performed at survey level. Profiling relied on immunoSEQ multiplex PCR, and the TCRdb table lists in-frame clones only, not all of them. This sample has fewer than 35,000 clones, with approximately 78% found just once. Sequenced here: unsorted PBMCs, sampled 2.9 years after starting antiretroviral therapy. The receptor source for this set is a man aged 50-60 years with HIV.

This chain uses TRBV30 with TRBJ1-2; 9 bases match TRBD1. V was pared by 4 bases and J by 5 bases, with 11 bases of the junction left unmatched. The CDR3 loop spans 15 amino acids. Per germline, CDR1 GTSNPN and CDR2 SVGIG (reference sequence). The CDR3 nucleotides read TGTGCCTGGAACACTCCCCGGACAGGGGATTATGGCTACACCTTC. As protein: CAWNTPRTGDYGYTF. Drawing the rest from reference TRBV30 and TRBJ1-2, the complete variable domain is SQTIHQWPATLVQPVGSPLSLECTVEGTSNPNLYWYRQAAGRGLQLLFYSVGIGQISSEVPQNLSASRPQDRQFILSSKKLLLSDSGFYLCAWNTPRTGDYGYTFGSGTRLTVV.

The chain links TRBV6-5 to TRBJ1-6; TRBD1 matches 9 bases. CDR3 length equals 14 residues. Germline V gene data show CDR1 as MNHEY and CDR2 as SVGAGI. Trimming removed 4 bases from V and 9 bases from J; junction bases left unmatched: 4. CDR3 nucleotide sequence: TGTGCCAGCAGTTTGACAGGGGGGTCTTCACCCCTCCACTTT. Translation gives CASSLTGGSSPLHF.

The genes are TRBV7-9 and TRBJ1-2, with TRBD1 matching over 7 bases. CDR3 length: 15 residues. Germline trimming cut 4 bases from V and 3 bases from J; bases unmatched to any gene: 8. The V gene's germline CDR1 is SEHNR and CDR2 FQNEAQ (reference sequence). CDR3 residues: CASSSGTEEYYGYTF. CDR3 in DNA: TGTGCCAGCAGCTCCGGGACAGAAGAGTACTATGGCTACACCTTC.

The chain couples TRBV2 to TRBJ2-3, with D possibly TRBD2 on 6 matching bases. Deletions cut 7 bases from V and 1 base from J, with 12 bases between. CDR1 SNHLY and CDR2 FYNNEI come from the germline V gene. The CDR3 is made up of 14 amino acids. The CDR3 bases are TGTGCCAGCAAAAGAGGGACTGGCACAGATACGCAGTATTTT. Protein: CASKRGTGTDTQYF.

This clone was recorded once. CDR3 in DNA: TGTGCCAGCAGCGACAAGAGGGAGCAGTTCTTC. This translates into CASSDKREQFF. The chain links TRBV9 to TRBJ2-1, with D hard to call. This CDR3 is 11 amino acids long. V lost 3 bases and J 10 bases, leaving 8 bases between the germline ends. Germline CDR1 and CDR2: SGDLS and YYNGEE.

The V gene is TRBV4-1, the J gene TRBJ2-2; 8 nucleotides match TRBD1. Trimming removed 4 bases from V and 5 bases from J; junction bases left unmatched: 6. The V gene's germline CDR1 is MGHRA and CDR2 YSYEKL. The CDR3 totals 15 residues. CDR3 in DNA: TGCGCCAGCAGCCTGACAGGGGTTGGGACCGGGGAGCTGTTTTTT. Encoded protein: CASSLTGVGTGELFF.

This rearrangement joins TRBV18 to TRBJ1-1; D not resolved. Germline assignment: CDR1 KGHSH and CDR2 LQKENI. The CDR3 is 13 residues long. Deletions cut 3 bases from V and 3 bases from J, with 8 bases between. The CDR3 DNA reads TGTGCCAGCTCACCTCTTAAGGACACTGAAGCTTTCTTT. It yields the protein CASSPLKDTEAFF.

This clone occurred a few times. This chain links TRBV4-1 with TRBJ1-5, with D perhaps matching TRBD1 (6 bases). Trimming left V 1 base short and J 7 bases short, with 17 bases between. This CDR3 is 16 amino acids long. In germline, CDR1 is MGHRA, CDR2 YSYEKL. CDR3 DNA sequence: TGCGCCAGCAGCCAAGGGAGAACAGGGAAGGACCAGCCCCAGCATTTT. This translates into CASSQGRTGKDQPQHF.

This clone has only a few counts. This chain connects TRBV7-9 to TRBJ2-7; D is unclear. Germline-derived CDR1 and CDR2 are SEHNR and FQNEAQ (reference sequence). This CDR3 has 13 amino acids. Trimming took 2 bases from V and 0 from J, leaving 5 bases between them. This CDR3 reads CASSLKSSYEQYF. As DNA, the CDR3 is TGTGCCAGCAGCTTAAAAAGCTCCTACGAGCAGTACTTC.

The chain joins TRBV4-1 to TRBJ2-7; D possibly corresponds to TRBD1 (6 bases). The V end lost 4 bases, the J end lost 4 bases, and 23 bases lay between the germline ends. The CDR3 totals 17 residues. Germline V gene sequence: CDR1 MGHRA, CDR2 YSYEKL. The CDR3 loop reads CASSLETGRRTRYEQYF. DNA for the CDR3: TGCGCCAGCAGCCTTGAAACAGGGAGAAGGACTCGTTACGAGCAGTACTTC.

V and J are TRBV5-1 and TRBJ2-4; a weak D match, TRBD2 (6 bases). The CDR3 runs to 15 residues. V lost 3 bases and J 4 bases, leaving 14 bases between the germline ends. Germline V gene lookup returns CDR1 SGHRS and CDR2 YFSETQ. The CDR3 spells CASSSNPGAKNIQYF. The CDR3 DNA follows: TGCGCCAGCAGCTCAAACCCGGGAGCTAAAAACATTCAGTACTTC. The full variable domain, with the rest looked up from reference TRBV5-1 and TRBJ2-4, is KAGVTQTPRYLIKTRGQQVTLSCSPISGHRSVSWYQQTPGQGLQFLFEYFSETQRNKGNFPGRFSGRQFSNSRSEMNVSTLELGDSALYLCASSSNPGAKNIQYFGAGTRLSVL.

The sample holds a few counts of this clone. CDR3 sequence: CASSPSYEQYF. In nucleotides, the CDR3 is TGTGCCAGCAGCCCTTCCTACGAGCAGTACTTC. This rearrangement joins TRBV7-9 to TRBJ2-7, with D unclear. This CDR3 is built from 11 residues. Germline CDR1 is SEHNR and CDR2 is FQNEAQ (reference sequence). The germline V and J ends were trimmed by 5 bases and 1 base, with 3 bases remaining between them. Complete variable domain (other parts from reference TRBV7-9 and TRBJ2-7): DTGVSQNPRHKITKRGQNVTFRCDPISEHNRLYWYRQTLGQGPEFLTYFQNEAQLEKSRLLSDRFSAERPKGSFSTLEIQRTEQGDSAMYLCASSPSYEQYFGPGTRLTVT.

The chain combines TRBV19 with TRBJ2-7, with TRBD2 identical over 7 bases. The CDR3 is 15 amino acids. From germline, CDR1 is LNHDA and CDR2 SQIVND (reference sequence). Losses at the gene ends were 4 bases for V and 5 bases for J; bases not matched to a gene: 11. The CDR3 region is CASSTQAGSRHEQYF. The DNA of the CDR3 is TGTGCCAGTAGTACACAAGCGGGGAGCAGGCACGAGCAGTACTTC.

This clone was recorded once. V is TRBV4-1 and J is TRBJ1-2, with TRBD1 matching 12 bases. V was clipped by 1 base and J by 5 bases; unmatched bases: 11. Germline-derived CDR1 and CDR2 are MGHRA and YSYEKL. This CDR3 region has 18 residues. The CDR3 loop is CASSQARDRGRPSYGYTF. CDR3 nucleotide sequence: TGCGCCAGCAGCCAAGCTCGGGACAGGGGGCGACCCTCTTATGGCTACACCTTC.

In DNA form, the CDR3 reads TGTGCCAGCAGCAGCAGTACTGGCAATCAGCCCCAGCATTTT. The encoded protein is CASSSSTGNQPQHF. The chain uses TRBV7-9 and TRBJ1-5; no clear D gene. CDR1 is SEHNR, CDR2 FQNEAQ, per germline (reference sequence). Trimming stripped 5 bases from V and 2 bases from J, with 10 bases between. This CDR3 spans 14 amino acids.

This clone appeared a few times. The rearrangement links TRBV7-9 to TRBJ2-7, with D uncertain. The CDR3 is 12 amino acids. Trimming pared 6 bases from V and 4 bases from J, leaving 10 bases between. The germline CDR1 and CDR2 sequences are SEHNR and FQNEAQ (reference sequence). The CDR3 loop is CASSPGGYEQYF. DNA of the CDR3: TGTGCCAGCAGTCCCGGTGGGTACGAGCAGTACTTC.

This clone showed up just a few times. This sequence joins TRBV9 and TRBJ1-4; 7 nucleotides align to TRBD1. V was clipped by 4 bases and J by 4 bases; unmatched bases: 7. CDR3 length: 15 amino acids. Germline lookup yields CDR1 SGDLS and CDR2 YYNGEE. The CDR3, as DNA: TGTGCCAGCAGCTCCACAGGGGCTAATAATGAAAAACTGTTTTTT. Its translation is CASSSTGANNEKLFF.

The chain employs TRBV10-3 and TRBJ2-3, with 8 bases matching TRBD1. V lost 4 bases to trimming and J lost 4 bases; unmatched junction nucleotides: 4. Germline CDR1 and CDR2: ENHRY and SYGVKD. The CDR3 sequence is 14 residues long. The CDR3 sequence: CAISGTGSPDTQYF. CDR3 coding DNA: TGTGCCATCAGTGGGACAGGGTCGCCAGATACGCAGTATTTT.

The chain couples TRBV9 to TRBJ2-3, with 9 bases matching TRBD2. Germline V gives CDR1 SGDLS, CDR2 YYNGEE. With 2 bases clipped from V and 2 bases from J, the junction kept 9 bases outside the gene matches. The CDR3 is 17 residues long. The CDR3 DNA follows: TGTGCCAGCAGCGTTGCAGCGGGGGGACCCAACACAGATACGCAGTATTTT. It yields the protein CASSVAAGGPNTDTQYF.

The chain carries TRBV11-1 and TRBJ1-1; no reliable D call. The CDR3 runs 15 residues. V lost 1 base, J lost 1 base, and 10 bases lay in between. The germline gives CDR1 SGHAT, CDR2 FQDESV (reference sequence). The DNA for the CDR3 is TGTGCCAGCAGCTTAGATCTGGGCCCGAACACTGAAGCTTTCTTT. It encodes CASSLDLGPNTEAFF.